This TCR beta chain was documented in a study of shared clonotypes between healthy human individuals (dated by TCRdb to 2020 to 2021). Notes on the research overall: A few men and a couple of women, aged 18 to 49 years, made up the cohort. For each donor, CD4 naive and CD4 memory were each given three plates, CD8 naive was given two plates, and CD8 memory was given one plate. To estimate repertoire size and how much clonotype sharing occurs between individuals, the study deeply sequenced the blood TCR repertoires of roughly 5 healthy adults. To increase sequencing depth and limit assay-specific biases, TCR repertoire library preparation and sequencing were carried out by different laboratories using diverse techniques. Leukapheresis yielded between about 0.94 and 8.9 billion PBMCs per donor. Overall study results and their limits: Roughly 5% of naive CD4, 3.5% of naive CD8, 2.3% of memory CD4, and over 0.35% of memory CD8 clonotypes were shared across several donors. Compared with non-shared clonotypes, the clonotypes found in all four sorted-subset donors had higher generation probabilities. Estimated clonotype richness was generally larger for naive than for memory subsets. Incomplete sequencing was indicated by rarefaction of sorted-subset datasets, despite the large sequencing depth. Because the study included only a small number of donors, the genetic and exposure-history diversity represented was limited. Based on pairwise subsampling, the degree of clonotype sharing among donors was expected to be affected by sequencing depth. Sampling was restricted to blood, and TCR repertoires in tissues likely differ from the TCR repertoires found in blood.

The trim is 5 bases for V and 5 bases for J, with a gap of 15 bases between the germline ends. From the germline V gene, CDR1 is SGHAT and CDR2 is FQNNGV. From cysteine to phenylalanine, the CDR3 is 14 amino acids long. Just the 42-base CDR3 DNA is kept, in frame starting at base 1. Concerning this clone: Its antigen is not yet known. Within one base of it there is no much larger clone, and no base qualities were kept.

The donors were healthy, HIV-negative adults who had no recently reported acute infections or vaccinations. Every donor was a Caucasian adult living in Nashville, Tennessee, USA. Magnetic negative selection was used to enrich CD4+ T cells, after which naive cells were positively selected on CD45RA and the negative fraction became the memory subset. Blood was obtained by leukapheresis, after which PBMCs were separated by Ficoll-Histopaque density gradient centrifugation and cryopreserved in liquid nitrogen vapor phase. Purity and quantity of every magnetically sorted T cell population were checked by analytical flow cytometry. Each sorted fraction had its genomic DNA isolated and then quantified by UV absorbance on a Nanodrop 2000c. Using the deep immunoSEQ assay, TCR CDR3 regions were amplified from genomic DNA by multiplex PCR. Extracted genomic DNA from each cell subset was distributed evenly across all wells of several immunoSEQ 96-well plates, and each plate was treated as a replicate. For sorted subsets, about 200 ng genomic DNA, equal to some 30,000 T cell genomes, was loaded into each replicate PCR. The purified libraries were quantified using a Qubit 3.0 fluorometer, sized with a Bioanalyzer 2100, and then quantified again using the KAPA Library Quantification kit. Each immunoSEQ 96-well plate was sequenced on its own single-read 150-cycle Illumina NextSeq 550 flow cell. The paper's processing steps were these. The immunoSEQ output contained only junctional sequences without quality scores, so filtering could not match that applied to full-length reads. Sequences were annotated with PyIR, a Python wrapper for IgBLAST v1.9, and V/J genes and CDR3 were assigned using IMGT germline references. Reads were removed for weak V/J assignments (E-value above 1e-6), missing CDR3, stop codons, out-of-frame junctions, or ambiguous translated residues. V3J clonotypes were defined by identical inferred V gene, J gene, and CDR3 amino acid sequence. To compute the percentage overlap between repertoires, the number of shared unique clonotypes was divided by the size of the smaller repertoire. Three approaches were used to assess repertoire richness: RTK rarefaction, the Chao1 estimator, and Recon v2.1 estimates of unobserved clonotypes. Generation probabilities for all TCRbeta clonotypes obtained by the gDNA method from a handful of donors were computed using OLGA. The clones in this table, taken by TCRdb from immuneACCESS, are in-frame only. Not every clone is retained; where verified, under half of the shortfall comes from an unresolved V gene, and the cause of the rest is unknown. Clone size and the V and J calls come from that table; the DNA yielded D and trimming. For this sample there are around 1.5 million clones; 98% appear just once. The ten largest account for roughly 0.42% of the sample.

The sequence derives from a man in his thirties or forties in good health. This receptor chain uses TRBV11-2 and TRBJ2-5; tentative D gene TRBD2, with 5 bases matching. The source material was naive CD4+ T cells sorted from blood. This sample's cell subset or site label indicates: CD45RA+ positively selected. CDR3 protein: CASSPAAGHETQYF. The nucleotide sequence is given as TGTGCCAGCAGCCCAGCGGCCGGGCATGAGACCCAGTACTTC. The full variable domain, completed from the reference TRBV11-2 and TRBJ2-5 proteins outside the CDR3, reads EAGVAQSPRYKIIEKRQSVAFWCNPISGHATLYWYQQILGQGPKLLIQFQNNGVVDDSQLPKDRFSAERLKGVDSTLKIQPAKLEDSAVYLCASSPAAGHETQYFGPGTRLLVL.